This T cell receptor (beta chain) came from a study of blood T cell repertoires in COVID-19. Study at large: From the United States, Italy and Spain came samples of acute and convalescent COVID-19. Sources were T cells, B-cell-depleted T cells, or PBMCs; the material itself was cDNA or gDNA.

V lost 1 base and J lost 2; bases outside the gene matches: 15. This CDR3 comprises 19 residues. CDR1 is MNHEY and CDR2 is SMNVEV in the germline V gene (reference sequence). As processed by the authors: Nucleated cell number was recorded as an estimate derived from reference gene primer amplification. Method: immunoSEQ multiplex PCR; TCRdb's copy keeps in-frame clones and lacks some. V and J calls plus clone size are reproduced from that table; the DNA served to infer D and trimming. Of 200,000 to 250,000 clones listed, approximately 84% are singletons. Material for sequencing was peripheral blood. This clonotype was sampled from a man aged 50-60 years who had recovered from COVID-19. The chain uses TRBV27 and TRBJ2-5, with 8 bases identical to TRBD2. The CDR3 loop is CASSLYFTPLAEKQETQYF. The CDR3 DNA reads TGTGCCAGCAGTTTATATTTTACCCCACTAGCGGAGAAACAAGAGACCCAGTACTTC.